These 22 T cell receptor beta chains share one sample of origin, sequenced in a study of Ad26.COV2.S vaccination and SARS-CoV-2 variants (dated by TCRdb to the early 2020s). The treatment or condition label, read with the paper, signifies: 15 to 20 received Ad26.COV2.S at low or high dose, single or two shots; 5 received placebo; per-sample allocation not given. Repertoires of vaccine and placebo recipients were sequenced from samples taken on day 63 after the first injection. The library was generated by the immunoSEQ multiplex PCR assay. TCRdb obtained this table from immuneACCESS and retained in-frame rearrangements with V and J assigned. These tables miss some clones; where compared with another copy, unresolved V genes account for less than half of the shortfall, and the remainder is unexplained. Counted in this sample were roughly 400,000 clones; around 92% of them appeared once. The top ten clonotypes cover approximately 1.6% of the sample.

Sequencing used peripheral blood, obtained in a trial of Ad26.COV2.S vaccine versus placebo. The receptors stem from a person between 18 and 65 years old who received the Ad26.COV2.S COVID-19 vaccine or a placebo.

The genes are TRBV7-2 and TRBJ1-1; TRBD1 might be the D (6 bases). The CDR3 contains 13 residues. V was pared by 1 base and J by 5 bases, with 8 bases between. The germline gives CDR1 SGHTA, CDR2 FQGNSA. The CDR3 loop is CASSLERGTEAFF. In DNA, the CDR3 is TGTGCCAGCAGCTTAGAAAGGGGGACTGAAGCTTTCTTT.

J is TRBJ1-3 and V is TRBV3-1 (or the pseudogene TRBV3-2); D unclear. The ends were cut back, 3 bases at V and 4 bases at J, with 13 bases in the middle. Germline assignment: CDR1 LGHDT and CDR2 YNNKEL (reference sequence). The CDR3 is made up of 15 amino acids. DNA of the CDR3: TGTGCCAGCAGCCACAGTAGGCGTCGAGGAAACACCATATATTTT. This encodes CASSHSRRRGNTIYF.

V and J are TRBV28 and TRBJ1-3; no clear D. Trimming cost V 2 bases and J 0 bases, with 11 bases left between them. The germline gives CDR1 MDHEN, CDR2 SYDVKM. CDR3 size: 16 residues. DNA of the CDR3: TGTGCCAGCAGTTTACACCCCGTCCCCTCTGGAAACACCATATATTTT. Its protein product is CASSLHPVPSGNTIYF.

The chain combines TRBV28 with TRBJ2-7; D unclear. Trimming left V 9 bases short and J 0 bases short, with 12 bases between. The CDR3 is made up of 13 amino acids. CDR1 is MDHEN, CDR2 SYDVKM, per germline. This CDR3 reads CASRVGSSYEQYF. In nucleotides, the CDR3 is TGTGCCAGTCGCGTCGGCAGCTCCTACGAGCAGTACTTC. The full variable domain, with the rest looked up from reference TRBV28 and TRBJ2-7, is DVKVTQSSRYLVKRTGEKVFLECVQDMDHENMFWYRQDPGLGLRLIYFSYDVKMKEKGDIPEGYSVSREKKERFSLILESASTNQTSMYLCASRVGSSYEQYFGPGTRLTVT.

The CDR3, as DNA: TGTGCCTGGGCTAGCGGGGGGAGGGCCGAGCAGTACTTC. Its translation: CAWASGGRAEQYF. The J gene is TRBJ2-7, the V gene TRBV30; 11 nucleotides match TRBD2. This CDR3 is built from 13 residues. The V gene's germline CDR1 is GTSNPN and CDR2 SVGIG (reference sequence). Trimming took 5 bases from V and 6 from J; bases not matched to a gene: 6.

The chain recombines TRBV3-1 (or the pseudogene TRBV3-2) with TRBJ1-2; TRBD1 is a possible D gene (6 bases). Trimming stripped 1 base from V and 1 base from J, with 19 bases between. Germline CDR1 and CDR2: LGHDT and YNNKEL (reference sequence). The CDR3 length is 18 residues. As DNA, the CDR3 is TGTGCCAGCAGCCAAGTAATTCTCAGGGGACACCATAACTATGGCTACACCTTC. Protein product: CASSQVILRGHHNYGYTF.

V and J are TRBV10-3 and TRBJ1-5; D gene unclear. Germline-derived CDR1 and CDR2 are ENHRY and SYGVKD. Trimming pared 5 bases from V and 2 bases from J, leaving 10 bases between. The CDR3 length is 14 residues. The CDR3 loop reads CAISLGEGNQPQHF. In nucleotides, the CDR3 is TGTGCCATCAGTCTGGGTGAAGGCAATCAGCCCCAGCATTTT.

The rearrangement joins TRBV28 to TRBJ1-2; tentatively, D is TRBD1 (6 bases). Germline V gene sequence: CDR1 MDHEN, CDR2 SYDVKM. CDR3 size: 13 residues. With 3 bases removed from V and 4 bases from J, the gap between germline ends came to 9 bases. Here the CDR3 DNA reads TGTGCCAGCAGTTTTTGGACAGCCTATGGCTACACCTTC. Its translation: CASSFWTAYGYTF.

This clone was seen a single time. The chain couples TRBV5-6 to TRBJ1-3; D not certain. The germline V and J ends were trimmed by 0 bases and 2 bases, with 9 bases remaining between them. The CDR3 sequence is 15 residues long. CDR1 SGHDT and CDR2 YYEEEE come from the germline V gene. This CDR3 is CASSLVAGTGNTIYF. As DNA, the CDR3 is TGTGCCAGCAGCTTGGTAGCGGGTACTGGAAACACCATATATTTT. The full variable domain, rest sourced from reference TRBV5-6 and TRBJ1-3, is DAGVTQSPTHLIKTRGQQVTLRCSPKSGHDTVSWYQQALGQGPQFIFQYYEEEERQRGNFPDRFSGHQFPNYSSELNVNALLLGDSALYLCASSLVAGTGNTIYFGEGSWLTVV.

This chain connects TRBV6-5 to TRBJ2-1; 8 bases match TRBD2. Trimming took 1 base from V and 4 from J; bases not matched to a gene: 3. CDR1 is MNHEY, CDR2 SVGAGI, per germline. The CDR3 has 15 amino acids. The CDR3 region has the DNA TGTGCCAGCAGTTACTTAGCGGGGCCATACAATGAGCAGTTCTTC. It encodes CASSYLAGPYNEQFF.

This chain uses TRBV9 with TRBJ2-7, with 8 nucleotides matching TRBD1. CDR1 is SGDLS, CDR2 YYNGEE, per germline. V lost 3 bases, J lost 0 bases, and 17 bases stayed unmatched. This CDR3 is 19 amino acids long. CDR3: CASSAGETAGTGVSYEQYF. The CDR3 DNA reads as TGTGCCAGCAGCGCAGGGGAAACGGCCGGGACAGGCGTCTCCTACGAGCAGTACTTC.

The genes are TRBV18 and TRBJ2-5, with 8 bases lining up with TRBD1. The CDR3 is 16 amino acids. Germline V gene sequence: CDR1 KGHSH, CDR2 LQKENI. V trimming: 4 bases; J trimming: 3 bases; junction bases outside the gene matches: 10. The CDR3 DNA sequence: TGTGCCAGCTCACGTCAGGGCACAGGGGGAGAAGAGACCCAGTACTTC. This encodes CASSRQGTGGEETQYF.

The rearrangement joins TRBV28 to TRBJ1-5; D is unclear. V lost 3 bases and J 7 bases, leaving 10 bases between the germline ends. The CDR3 covers 13 residues. Germline V gives CDR1 MDHEN, CDR2 SYDVKM. For the CDR3, the DNA is TGTGCCAGCAGTTTTGGGGTAGTGCAGCCCCAGCATTTT. This codes for CASSFGVVQPQHF.

The chain combines TRBV6-5 with TRBJ1-4; 9 positions agree with TRBD1. The CDR3 spans 15 residues. CDR1 is MNHEY, CDR2 SVGAGI, per germline. The J segment lost 8 bases and the V segment lost 6 bases, leaving 10 bases of the junction unmatched. In DNA, the CDR3 is TGTGCCAGCAGGCAAAATCCCGGACAGGGGGAAAAACTGTTTTTT. Encoded protein: CASRQNPGQGEKLFF.

The V gene is TRBV5-4, the J gene TRBJ2-5; TRBD2 matches 15 bases. Germline assignment: CDR1 SGHNT and CDR2 YYREEE (reference sequence). After removal of 4 bases from V and 2 bases from J, the junction contained 6 bases not matched to a gene. This CDR3 is built from 17 residues. The CDR3 sequence: CASSKGLAGGLQETQYF. As DNA, the CDR3 is TGTGCCAGCAGCAAGGGACTAGCGGGGGGTTTACAAGAGACCCAGTACTTC.

J is TRBJ2-7 and V is TRBV9; no reliable D call. The V end lost 2 bases, the J end lost 2 bases, and 8 bases lay between the germline ends. The germline CDR1 and CDR2 sequences are SGDLS and YYNGEE. The CDR3 extends over 13 amino acids. Written as DNA, the CDR3 is TGTGCCAGCAGCGTCGGCAGGACCTACGAGCAGTACTTC. It encodes CASSVGRTYEQYF. Full variable domain (outside the CDR3, taken from reference TRBV9 and TRBJ2-7): DSGVTQTPKHLITATGQRVTLRCSPRSGDLSVYWYQQSLDQGLQFLIQYYNGEERAKGNILERFSAQQFPDLHSELNLSSLELGDSALYFCASSVGRTYEQYFGPGTRLTVT.

This chain connects TRBV7-2 to TRBJ2-5, with TRBD2 identical over 10 bases. This CDR3 has 14 amino acids. CDR1 is SGHTA, CDR2 FQGNSA, per germline. Germline trimming cut 5 bases from V and 5 bases from J; bases unmatched to any gene: 5. The CDR3 DNA reads as TGTGCCAGCAGCACCAGAGCGGGGGGGGAGACCCAGTACTTC. This gives the protein CASSTRAGGETQYF.

The chain joins TRBV19 to TRBJ1-1, with D possibly TRBD1 on 5 matching bases. The CDR3 spans 15 residues. Germline V gene sequence: CDR1 LNHDA, CDR2 SQIVND (reference sequence). V lost 7 bases, J lost 1 base, and 16 bases lay in between. The CDR3 reads CASTPGSPTNTEAFF. The CDR3 coding sequence is TGTGCCAGTACTCCAGGGAGCCCTACGAACACTGAAGCTTTCTTT. The whole variable domain, remainder taken from reference TRBV19 and TRBJ1-1, is DGGITQSPKYLFRKEGQNVTLSCEQNLNHDAMYWYRQDPGQGLRLIYYSQIVNDFQKGDIAEGYSVSREKKESFPLTVTSAQKNPTAFYLCASTPGSPTNTEAFFGQGTRLTVV.

The CDR3 nucleotides are TGTGCCAGCAGCCCACGAAGTGGGAGCTCCTACAATGAGCAGTTCTTC. Protein sequence: CASSPRSGSSYNEQFF. The rearrangement uses TRBV7-9 and TRBJ2-1; weak D call: TRBD2 (5 bases). CDR1 is SEHNR, CDR2 FQNEAQ, per germline (reference sequence). This CDR3 spans 16 amino acids. V gave up 5 bases and J gave up 0 bases, with 14 bases separating them.

The chain recombines TRBV7-2 with TRBJ2-7; D is undetermined. The CDR3 sequence is 13 residues long. CDR1 is SGHTA and CDR2 is FQGNSA in the germline V gene. Trimming cost V 5 bases and J 2 bases, with 10 bases left between them. As DNA, the CDR3 is TGTGCCAGCAGCCGATCGGACGCCTACGAGCAGTACTTC. It yields the protein CASSRSDAYEQYF.

CDR3 sequence: CASSLSRGGTGTTYEQYF. The CDR3 nucleotides are TGTGCCAGTAGCCTCTCTAGGGGAGGGACAGGGACTACCTACGAGCAGTACTTC. The J gene is TRBJ2-7, the V gene TRBV19; TRBD1 aligns across 9 bases. J lost 2 bases, V lost 6 bases, and 17 bases had no gene match. CDR1 is LNHDA, CDR2 SQIVND, per germline (reference sequence). The CDR3 totals 18 residues. The whole variable domain, filled in from reference TRBV19 and TRBJ2-7, reads DGGITQSPKYLFRKEGQNVTLSCEQNLNHDAMYWYRQDPGQGLRLIYYSQIVNDFQKGDIAEGYSVSREKKESFPLTVTSAQKNPTAFYLCASSLSRGGTGTTYEQYFGPGTRLTVT.

The chain carries TRBV12-3 or TRBV12-4 and TRBJ1-2; weak D call: TRBD1 (6 bases). V was shortened by 6 bases and J by 4 bases, with 12 bases between the two germline ends. This CDR3 contains 13 residues. Here the CDR3 reads CASRPGQTYGYTF. CDR3 coding DNA: TGTGCCAGCAGACCGGGACAAACCTATGGCTACACCTTC.